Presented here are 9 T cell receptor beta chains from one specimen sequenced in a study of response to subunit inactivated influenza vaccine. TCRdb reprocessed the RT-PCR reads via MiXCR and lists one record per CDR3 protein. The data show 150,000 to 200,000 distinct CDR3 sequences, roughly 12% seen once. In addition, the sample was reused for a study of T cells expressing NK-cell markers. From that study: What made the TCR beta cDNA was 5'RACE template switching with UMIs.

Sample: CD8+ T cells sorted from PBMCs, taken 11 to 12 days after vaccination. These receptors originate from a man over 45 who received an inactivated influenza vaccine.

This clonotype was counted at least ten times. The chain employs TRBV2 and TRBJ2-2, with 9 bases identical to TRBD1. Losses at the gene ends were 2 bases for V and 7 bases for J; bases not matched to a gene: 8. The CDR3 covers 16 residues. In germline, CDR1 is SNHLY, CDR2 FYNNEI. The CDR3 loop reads CASSESPGQGIGELFF. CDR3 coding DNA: TGTGCCAGCAGTGAATCTCCGGGACAGGGTATCGGGGAGCTGTTTTTT.

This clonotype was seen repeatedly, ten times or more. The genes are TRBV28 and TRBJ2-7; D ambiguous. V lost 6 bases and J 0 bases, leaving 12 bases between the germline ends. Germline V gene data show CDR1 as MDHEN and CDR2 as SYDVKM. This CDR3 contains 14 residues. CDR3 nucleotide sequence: TGTGCCAGCAGCGGTCCCAAGAGCTCCTACGAGCAGTACTTC. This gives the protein CASSGPKSSYEQYF.

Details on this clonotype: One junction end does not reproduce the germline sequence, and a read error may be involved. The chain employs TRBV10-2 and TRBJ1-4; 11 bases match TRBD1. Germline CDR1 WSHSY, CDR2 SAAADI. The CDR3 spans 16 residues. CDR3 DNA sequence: TGCGCCAGCAGTTTCGGGACAGGGGGAACTGATGAAAAACTGTTTTTT. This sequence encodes CASSFGTGGTDEKLFF.

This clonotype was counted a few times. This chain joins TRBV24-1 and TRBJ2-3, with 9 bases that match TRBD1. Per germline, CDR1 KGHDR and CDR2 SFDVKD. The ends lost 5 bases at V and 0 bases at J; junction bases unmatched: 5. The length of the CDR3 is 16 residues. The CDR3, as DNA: TGTGCCACCAGTGCGGGACAGGGAACTAGCACAGATACGCAGTATTTT. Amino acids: CATSAGQGTSTDTQYF.

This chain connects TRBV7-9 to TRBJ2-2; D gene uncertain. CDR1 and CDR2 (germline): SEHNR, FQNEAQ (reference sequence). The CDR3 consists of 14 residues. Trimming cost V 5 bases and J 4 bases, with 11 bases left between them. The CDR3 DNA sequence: TGTGCCAGCAGCCCCCTGCCTCGCACCGGGGAGCTGTTTTTT. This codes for CASSPLPRTGELFF.

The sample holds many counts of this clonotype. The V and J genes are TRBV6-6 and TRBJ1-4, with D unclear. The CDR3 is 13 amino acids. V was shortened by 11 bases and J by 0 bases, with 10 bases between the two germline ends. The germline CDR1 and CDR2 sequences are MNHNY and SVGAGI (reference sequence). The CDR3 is CAAAPATNEKLFF. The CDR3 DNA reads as TGTGCCGCAGCACCCGCAACTAATGAAAAACTGTTTTTT.

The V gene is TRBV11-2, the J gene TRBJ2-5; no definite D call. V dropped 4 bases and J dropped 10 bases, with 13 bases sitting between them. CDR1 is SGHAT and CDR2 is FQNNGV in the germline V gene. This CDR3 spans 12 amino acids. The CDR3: CASSSSPSHQYF. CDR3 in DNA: TGTGCCAGCAGCTCCAGTCCCAGCCACCAGTACTTC.

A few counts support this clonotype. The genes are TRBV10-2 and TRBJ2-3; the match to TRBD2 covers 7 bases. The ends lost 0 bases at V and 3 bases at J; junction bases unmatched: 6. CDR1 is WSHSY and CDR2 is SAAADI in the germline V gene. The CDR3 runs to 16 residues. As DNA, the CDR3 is TGCGCCAGCAGTGAGTCCCGCCGACTAGCAACAGATACGCAGTATTTT. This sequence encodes CASSESRRLATDTQYF.

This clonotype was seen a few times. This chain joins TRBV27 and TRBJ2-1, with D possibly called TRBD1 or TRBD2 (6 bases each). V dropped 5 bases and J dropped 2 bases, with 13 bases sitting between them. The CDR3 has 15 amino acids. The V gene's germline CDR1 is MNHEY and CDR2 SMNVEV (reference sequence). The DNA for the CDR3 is TGTGCCAGCAGTATACAGGGAGGTCCCTACAATGAGCAGTTCTTC. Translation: CASSIQGGPYNEQFF.